The clone carrying this TCR beta chain has a count of ten or more. There were TCR beta CDR3 regions amplified from RNA transcripts. Researchers ran a first-round RT-PCR on the TCR CDR3 using the HTBI primer set. TCRdb reprocessed the multiplex PCR reads with MiXCR, giving one entry per CDR3 protein. In the table there are over 250,000 distinct CDR3 sequences, about 15% of which are singletons. These data originate in a study of T cells in Graves' hyperthyroidism and ophthalmopathy. V was pared by 8 bases and J by 5 bases, with 24 bases between. This CDR3 contains 16 residues. From germline, CDR1 is SNHLY and CDR2 FYNNEI.

Sequenced input: blood. The chain joins TRBV2 to TRBJ1-2; D is unresolved. This receptor was identified in a woman aged 60 to 75 with Graves' ophthalmopathy. The CDR3 nucleotides are TGTGCCAGCGTTGGGAATTCCGGGCGCGGGTTATATGGCTACACCTTC. Translation gives CASVGNSGRGLYGYTF.